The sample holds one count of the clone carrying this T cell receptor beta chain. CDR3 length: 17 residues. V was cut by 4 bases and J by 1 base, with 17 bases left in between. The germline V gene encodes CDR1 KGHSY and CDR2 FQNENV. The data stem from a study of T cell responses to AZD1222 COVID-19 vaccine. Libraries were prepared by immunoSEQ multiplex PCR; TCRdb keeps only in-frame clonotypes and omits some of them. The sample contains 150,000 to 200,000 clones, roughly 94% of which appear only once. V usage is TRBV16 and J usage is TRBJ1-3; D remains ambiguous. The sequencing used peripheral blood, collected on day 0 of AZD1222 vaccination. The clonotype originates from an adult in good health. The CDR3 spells CASSPHLGVLSGNTIYF. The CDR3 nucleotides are TGTGCCAGCAGCCCCCACCTCGGGGTTCTATCTGGAAACACCATATATTTT. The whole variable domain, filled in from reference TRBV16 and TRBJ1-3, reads GEEVAQTPKHLVRGEGQKAKLYCAPIKGHSYVFWYQQVLKNEFKFLISFQNENVFDETGMPKERFSAKCLPNSPCSLEIQATKLEDSAVYFCASSPHLGVLSGNTIYFGEGSWLTVV.